The source of this TCR beta chain is a study of shared clonotypes between healthy human individuals. With regard to this clone: No antigen is known for it.

Replicate PCRs run on sorted subsets employed 200 ng DNA, 30,000 to 35,000 T cell genomes. The data were produced by immunoSEQ multiplex PCR, yet TCRdb's version contains in-frame clones alone and is incomplete. Altogether approximately 2.5 million clones are present, 93% being singletons, with the ten largest covering approximately 0.36%. Study-wide findings and caveats: The authors sampled blood alone, and tissue repertoires likely differ.

Germline V gene sequence: CDR1 MDHEN, CDR2 SYDVKM. V trimming: 4 bases; J trimming: 5 bases; junction bases outside the gene matches: 5. The CDR3 loop spans 14 amino acids. The sample was naive CD4+ T cells from PBMCs. Subset defined: CD45RA+ positively selected. The receptor comes from a man between 18 and 35 years old in good health. Some clones in this sample may be carry-over from other donors' samples. The chain uses TRBV28 and TRBJ2-7; the match to TRBD1 covers 10 bases. CDR3 sequence (DNA): TGTGCCAGCAGTTCCCCCGGGACAGGGGACGAGCAGTACTTC. Its protein is CASSSPGTGDEQYF. Using reference TRBV28 and TRBJ2-7 for the parts outside the CDR3, the full variable domain is DVKVTQSSRYLVKRTGEKVFLECVQDMDHENMFWYRQDPGLGLRLIYFSYDVKMKEKGDIPEGYSVSREKKERFSLILESASTNQTSMYLCASSSPGTGDEQYFGPGTRLTVT.